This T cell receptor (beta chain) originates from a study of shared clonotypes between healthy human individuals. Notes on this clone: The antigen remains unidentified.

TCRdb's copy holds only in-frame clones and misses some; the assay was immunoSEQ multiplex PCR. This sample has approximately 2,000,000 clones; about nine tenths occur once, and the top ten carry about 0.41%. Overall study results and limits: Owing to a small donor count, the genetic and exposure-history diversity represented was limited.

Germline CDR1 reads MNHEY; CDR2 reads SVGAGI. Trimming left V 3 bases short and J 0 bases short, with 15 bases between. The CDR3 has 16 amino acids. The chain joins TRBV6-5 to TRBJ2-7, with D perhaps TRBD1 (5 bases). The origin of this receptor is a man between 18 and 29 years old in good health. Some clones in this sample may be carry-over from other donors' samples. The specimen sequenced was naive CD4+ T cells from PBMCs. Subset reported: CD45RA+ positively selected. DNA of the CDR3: TGTGCCAGCAGTTATAAGGGGATGGTAAGCTCCTACGAGCAGTACTTC. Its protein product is CASSYKGMVSSYEQYF.